The clone carrying this TCR beta chain was detected many times. Its antigen is as yet unknown. Diagnostic decisions used clinical symptoms, serum thyroxine and TRAb, thyroid ultrasound and orbital computed tomography. This specimen belongs to a study of T cells in Graves' hyperthyroidism and ophthalmopathy. Study conclusions and caveats: Within blood appeared most thyroid clonotypes that had expanded above 0.001.

Researchers took RNA transcripts and amplified the TCR beta CDR3 regions from them. The primer set for the first-round RT-PCR of the TCR CDR3 was HTBI. TCRdb re-called the multiplex PCR reads with MiXCR, one entry per CDR3 protein. The table lists around 600,000 distinct CDR3 sequences, roughly 15% of them singletons. This CDR3 spans 16 amino acids. Germline V lookup: CDR1 KGHSH, CDR2 LQKENI. The V end lost 3 bases, the J end lost 1 base, and 13 bases lay between the germline ends. Input material: blood. The sequence came from a woman aged 45-65 years with Graves' ophthalmopathy. The chain has TRBV18 and TRBJ2-1, with D possibly being TRBD2 (6 bases). CDR3 protein: CASSPPSAGSYNEQFF. The CDR3 bases are TGTGCCAGCTCACCCCCTAGCGCAGGATCCTACAATGAGCAGTTCTTC. Full variable domain (missing parts from reference TRBV18 and TRBJ2-1): NAGVMQNPRHLVRRRGQEARLRCSPMKGHSHVYWYRQLPEEGLKFMVYLQKENIIDESGMPKERFSAEFPKEGPSILRIQQVVRGDSAAYFCASSPPSAGSYNEQFFGPGTRLTVL.